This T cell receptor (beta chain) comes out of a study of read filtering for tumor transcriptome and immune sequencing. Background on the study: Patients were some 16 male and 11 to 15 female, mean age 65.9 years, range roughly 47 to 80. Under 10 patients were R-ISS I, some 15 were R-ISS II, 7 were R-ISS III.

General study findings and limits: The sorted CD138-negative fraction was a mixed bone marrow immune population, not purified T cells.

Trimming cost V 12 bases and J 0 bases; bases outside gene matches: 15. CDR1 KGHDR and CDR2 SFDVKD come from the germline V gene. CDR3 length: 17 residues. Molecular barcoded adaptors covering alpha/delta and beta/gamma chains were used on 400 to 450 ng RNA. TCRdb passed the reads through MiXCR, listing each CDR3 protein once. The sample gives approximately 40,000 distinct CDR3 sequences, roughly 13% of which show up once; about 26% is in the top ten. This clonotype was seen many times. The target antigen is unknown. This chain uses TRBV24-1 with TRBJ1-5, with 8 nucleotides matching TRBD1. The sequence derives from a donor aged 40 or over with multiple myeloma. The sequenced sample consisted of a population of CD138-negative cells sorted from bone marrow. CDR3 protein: CAPRGTGGGYSNQPQHF. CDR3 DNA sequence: TGTGCCCCTAGGGGGACAGGTGGGGGGTATAGCAATCAGCCCCAGCATTTT.